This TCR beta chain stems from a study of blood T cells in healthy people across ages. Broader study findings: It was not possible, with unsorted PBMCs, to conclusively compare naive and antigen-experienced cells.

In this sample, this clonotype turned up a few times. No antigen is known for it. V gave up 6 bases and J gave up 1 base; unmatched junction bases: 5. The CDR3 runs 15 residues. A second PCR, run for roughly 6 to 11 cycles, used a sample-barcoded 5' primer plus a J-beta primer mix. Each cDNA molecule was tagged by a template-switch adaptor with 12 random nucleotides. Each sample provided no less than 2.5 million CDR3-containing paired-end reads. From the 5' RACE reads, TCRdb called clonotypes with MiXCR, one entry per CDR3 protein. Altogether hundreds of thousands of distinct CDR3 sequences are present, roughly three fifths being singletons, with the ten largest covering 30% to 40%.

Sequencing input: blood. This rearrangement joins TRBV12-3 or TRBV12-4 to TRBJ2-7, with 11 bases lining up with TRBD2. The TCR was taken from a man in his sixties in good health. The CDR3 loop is CASRLTSGVSYEQYF. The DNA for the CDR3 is TGTGCCAGCAGACTGACTAGCGGGGTTTCCTACGAGCAGTACTTC.